This TCR beta chain was recovered during a study of T cell responses to AZD1222 COVID-19 vaccine. Comment on this clone: Its antigen remains unknown.

The CDR3 loop spans 13 amino acids. The V and J ends lost 2 bases and 9 bases respectively, with 11 bases between them. From germline, CDR1 is MNHEY and CDR2 SVGAGI. Whole-study findings and limits: Vaccine-associated CD4 TCRs ranged over spike, dominating at 160-218 and 743-854.

Libraries were prepared by immunoSEQ multiplex PCR; TCRdb keeps only in-frame clonotypes and omits some of them. The table records 30,000 to 40,000 clones, about four fifths of them present only once. This rearrangement joins TRBV6-5 to TRBJ1-5; a possible D gene is TRBD1 (6 bases). Sequencing was performed on peripheral blood, taken 28 days after the second AZD1222 dose. The TCR was taken from an adult who received the AZD1222 COVID-19 vaccine. The CDR3 DNA is TGTGCCAGCAGTTACGCAGGAGGGGGGCCCCAGCATTTT. Amino acid sequence: CASSYAGGGPQHF.